These 13 T cell receptor beta chains came from one sample sequenced in a study of blood T cell repertoires in COVID-19 (dated by TCRdb to 2020 to 2022). The library was built by means of the immunoSEQ multiplex PCR assay. Drawn from immuneACCESS, this table holds only the in-frame rearrangements with V and J called that TCRdb kept. Clones are partly lost; checked studies trace under half to an unresolved V gene and leave the rest unexplained. The sample profile shows approximately 97,000 clones; around 87% of them were found once. 2.5% to 3.5% of the sample goes to the ten largest clones. Sequencing input: peripheral blood. All receptors come from a man aged 50-59 years with active or convalescent COVID-19.

The chain links TRBV18 to TRBJ1-5; perhaps TRBD1 as D (6 bases). The CDR3 spans 15 residues. Germline V gene data show CDR1 as KGHSH and CDR2 as LQKENI. With 4 bases removed from V and 0 bases from J, the gap between germline ends came to 10 bases. CDR3 sequence: CASSRPGDSNQPQHF. CDR3 nucleotide sequence: TGTGCCAGCTCACGCCCAGGGGATAGCAATCAGCCCCAGCATTTT. Filled out from reference TRBV18 and TRBJ1-5, the complete variable domain reads NAGVMQNPRHLVRRRGQEARLRCSPMKGHSHVYWYRQLPEEGLKFMVYLQKENIIDESGMPKERFSAEFPKEGPSILRIQQVVRGDSAAYFCASSRPGDSNQPQHFGDGTRLSIL.

The chain combines TRBV4-3 with TRBJ1-3; D is ambiguous. Germline CDR1 is LGHNA and CDR2 is YSLEER. V was cut by 0 bases and J by 0 bases, with 6 bases left in between. The CDR3 is 15 residues long. This CDR3 reads CASSQEWSSGNTIYF. For the CDR3, the DNA is TGCGCCAGCAGCCAAGAGTGGAGCTCTGGAAACACCATATATTTT.

The V and J genes are TRBV2 and TRBJ2-3; D gene ambiguous. This CDR3 has 14 amino acids. V lost 3 bases and J 6 bases, leaving 13 bases between the germline ends. Germline CDR1 and CDR2: SNHLY and FYNNEI. The CDR3 sequence is CASSERVSIDTQYF. As DNA, the CDR3 is TGTGCCAGCAGTGAGAGAGTCTCGATTGATACGCAGTATTTT.

The table lists this clone with a count of one. The gene calls are TRBV4-1 and TRBJ2-7; TRBD1 aligns across 8 bases. Losses at the gene ends were 4 bases for V and 1 base for J; bases not matched to a gene: 3. Germline V gives CDR1 MGHRA, CDR2 YSYEKL. This CDR3 has 14 amino acids. DNA for the CDR3: TGCGCCAGCAGCCTCCGGGACAGGTCCTACGAGCAGTACTTC. Protein product: CASSLRDRSYEQYF.

The rearrangement joins TRBV6-6 to TRBJ1-2; 7 nucleotides align to TRBD1. The CDR3 consists of 14 residues. In germline, CDR1 is MNHNY, CDR2 SVGAGI (reference sequence). Unmatched junction bases numbered 5, after V lost 5 bases and J lost 2 bases. CDR3 residues: CASSNRDSNYGYTF. The DNA for the CDR3 is TGTGCCAGCAGTAACCGGGACAGCAACTATGGCTACACCTTC.

Here the CDR3 reads CASSQGYTEAFF. As DNA, the CDR3 is TGTGCCAGCAGTCAGGGATACACTGAAGCTTTCTTT. The chain recombines TRBV6-2 or TRBV6-3 with TRBJ1-1; D may be TRBD1 (5 bases). The CDR3 has 12 residues. V dropped 5 bases and J dropped 3 bases, with 7 bases sitting between them. The germline V gene has CDR1 MNHEY and CDR2 SVGEGT.

The chain carries TRBV29-1 and TRBJ2-7; no clear D. Germline V CDR1 and CDR2: SQVTM, ANQGSEA. The CDR3 is made up of 13 amino acids. V lost 8 bases, J lost 6 bases, and 20 bases lay in between. CDR3 in amino acids: CSPQRCYNSEQYV. In DNA form, the CDR3 reads TGCAGCCCCCAGAGGTGCTACAACTCCGAGCAGTACGTC.

The rearrangement links TRBV5-1 to TRBJ2-5; 8 nucleotides align to TRBD2. The V gene end was trimmed by 7 bases and the J gene end by 2 bases; junction bases not matched to a gene: 4. The CDR3 consists of 13 residues. Germline lookup yields CDR1 SGHRS and CDR2 YFSETQ. The DNA of the CDR3 is TGCGCCAGCCGGCGGGGGGATCAAGAGACCCAGTACTTC. Amino acid sequence: CASRRGDQETQYF.

This sequence joins TRBV10-3 and TRBJ1-5; possibly TRBD1 for D (6 bases). The germline V gene encodes CDR1 ENHRY and CDR2 SYGVKD. The V gene lost 6 bases and the J gene lost 0 bases, with 12 bases spanning the gap. The CDR3 covers 15 residues. The CDR3 region has the DNA TGTGCCATCAGCCCCGACAGGCCTAGCAATCAGCCCCAGCATTTT. It encodes CAISPDRPSNQPQHF.

This clone was picked up one time. The J gene is TRBJ2-2, the V gene TRBV5-1; 7 bases map to TRBD2. Germline CDR1 reads SGHRS; CDR2 reads YFSETQ. Losses at the gene ends were 3 bases for V and 2 bases for J; bases not matched to a gene: 7. This CDR3 is 16 amino acids long. CDR3 coding DNA: TGCGCCAGCAGCTCAGCCGGGACTACAAACACCGGGGAGCTGTTTTTT. Its translation is CASSSAGTTNTGELFF. Combining the CDR3 with reference TRBV5-1 and TRBJ2-2 gives the whole variable domain KAGVTQTPRYLIKTRGQQVTLSCSPISGHRSVSWYQQTPGQGLQFLFEYFSETQRNKGNFPGRFSGRQFSNSRSEMNVSTLELGDSALYLCASSSAGTTNTGELFFGEGSRLTVL.

The V and J genes are TRBV28 and TRBJ2-3, with D unclear. V was pared by 7 bases and J by 0 bases, with 5 bases between. Germline V gives CDR1 MDHEN, CDR2 SYDVKM. The CDR3 is 12 amino acids. The CDR3 region has the DNA TGTGCCAGCACCTCTAGCACAGATACGCAGTATTTT. This encodes CASTSSTDTQYF.

This rearrangement joins TRBV2 to TRBJ2-5; 11 bases map to TRBD2. With 3 bases clipped from V and 6 bases from J, the junction kept 3 bases outside the gene matches. Per the germline V gene, CDR1 is SNHLY and CDR2 is FYNNEI. CDR3 length: 14 amino acids. CDR3 sequence reads: CASSDSGGAKTQYF. CDR3 DNA sequence: TGTGCCAGCAGTGATAGCGGGGGGGCCAAGACCCAGTACTTC.

V gene TRBV5-1 combines with J gene TRBJ2-1; no clear D gene. The CDR3 runs to 14 residues. Trimming left V 4 bases short and J 4 bases short, with 12 bases between. Germline CDR1 is SGHRS and CDR2 is YFSETQ. In DNA, the CDR3 is TGCGCCAGCAGCCAAATGACTGAGTACAATGAGCAGTTCTTC. It codes for CASSQMTEYNEQFF.